This T cell receptor (beta chain) comes out of a study of cytomegalovirus exposure and HLA in healthy donors. Study in general: Among the approximately 430 donors who were genotyped, roughly 86% fell in the genetic ancestry cluster that is associated with self-reported Caucasian donors.

A multiplex PCR was run with 60 Vbeta primers and 13 Jbeta primers. Assay: immunoSEQ multiplex PCR; the TCRdb copy retains only in-frame clones and omits some. The sample includes 110,000 to 150,000 clones, around 75% of them seen just once. General observations from the study: Later, an analysis found that common viral pathogens appeared to be linked with several of the most significant clusters.

Only a few counts were recorded for this clone. Its antigen is unidentified. V shed 1 base, J shed 6 bases, and the junction held 3 bases outside the gene matches. Germline values: CDR1 LNHDA, CDR2 SQIVND (reference sequence). The CDR3 is 15 amino acids. Sequenced input: PBMCs. The TCR sequence derives from a woman aged 25 to 39 in good health and CMV-seronegative. V is TRBV19 and J is TRBJ1-5; 10 nucleotides align to TRBD1. This CDR3 is CASSIGDRGSQPQHF. CDR3 sequence (DNA): TGTGCCAGTAGTATAGGGGACAGGGGTTCTCAGCCCCAGCATTTT.